These 10 T cell receptor beta chains came from one sample sequenced in a study of T cells in women clearing cervical HPV infection. Libraries were prepared by immunoSEQ multiplex PCR; TCRdb keeps only in-frame clonotypes and omits some of them. Found here are more than 30,000 clones; the top ten clones hold about 1.8%. Sequencing was carried out using blood buffy coat. These receptors were collected from a woman aged 18 to 75 with a cervical HPV16 infection that either progressed to CIN3+ or cleared (not recorded which).

With regard to this clone: The CDR3 is cut off 3 residues early in the read; its end comes from the germline J gene. J is TRBJ1-5 and V is TRBV19, with unresolved D. This CDR3 has 14 residues. Trimming stripped 2 bases from V and 3 bases from J, with 8 bases between. The germline gives CDR1 LNHDA, CDR2 SQIVND (reference sequence). CDR3 in amino acids: CASSISRPNQPQHF. Incomplete CDR3 DNA: TGTGCCAGTAGTATAAGCAGGCCCAATCAGCCC.

A remark on this clone: The missing CDR3 end, 3 residues past where the read stops, is filled in from the germline J gene. The chain joins TRBV7-2 to TRBJ1-5, with no clear D. Germline CDR1 SGHTA, CDR2 FQGNSA. V was cut by 4 bases and J by 1 base, with 8 bases left in between. CDR3 size: 14 residues. CDR3 in amino acids: CASSSTPSNQPQHF. CDR3 DNA (partial): TGTGCCAGCAGCTCGACACCCAGCAATCAGCCC. The full variable domain, rest sourced from reference TRBV7-2 and TRBJ1-5, is GAGVSQSPSNKVTEKGKDVELRCDPISGHTALYWYRQSLGQGLEFLIYFQGNSAPDKSGLPSDRFSAERTGGSVSTLTIQRTQQEDSAVYLCASSSTPSNQPQHFGDGTRLSIL.

Points on this clone: The CDR3 end falls 3 residues outside the read, so it is completed with the germline J gene. The genes are TRBV19 and TRBJ1-5, with D possibly TRBD1 on 5 matching bases. The CDR3 is 15 residues long. V was cut by 1 base and J by 6 bases, with 13 bases left in between. Germline CDR1 LNHDA, CDR2 SQIVND (reference sequence). CDR3 DNA, as far as it was read: TGTGCCAGTAGTATAGGAGGGCTGGGGGGTCAGCCC. Amino acids: CASSIGGLGGQP. The CDR3 in full is CASSIGGLGGQPQHF.

On this clone itself: The read finishes 3 residues shy of the CDR3 end, and the germline J gene is used to complete it. The chain is built from TRBV30 and TRBJ2-3; TRBD1 agrees at 7 bases. CDR3 length equals 12 residues. Germline V CDR1 and CDR2: GTSNPN, SVGIG (reference sequence). The CDR3 here is CAWNPGGETQYF. The CDR3 DNA, read in part, is TGTGCCTGGAATCCAGGGGGAGAGACG.

As regards this clone: From the germline J gene comes the end of the CDR3, since the read stops 3 residues before it. The genes are TRBV6-2 or TRBV6-3 and TRBJ1-2; TRBD1 matches 8 bases. Germline CDR1 reads MNHEY; CDR2 reads SVGEGT. V was clipped by 6 bases and J by 0 bases; unmatched bases: 3. The CDR3 covers 14 residues. The CDR3 here is CASRMTGANYGYTF. The sequenced part of the CDR3 DNA is TGTGCCAGCAGAATGACAGGGGCTAACTATGGC.

On this clone itself: Read coverage stops 3 residues before the CDR3 terminus; the germline J gene supplies the remainder. The chain has TRBV5-4 and TRBJ2-2, with no clear D. From germline, CDR1 is SGHNT and CDR2 YYREEE (reference sequence). This CDR3 has 13 residues. CDR3 DNA (partial): TGTGCCAGCAGCCCGCTTCCCAGCGAAAAG. It is translated as CASSPLPSEK. The entire CDR3 reads CASSPLPSEKLFF.

The CDR3 protein is CASSLGQSTDTQYF. The CDR3 bases that were read are TGTGCCAGCAGCTTGGGACAGAGCACAGATACG. This chain uses TRBV7-3 with TRBJ2-3; 7 bases align to TRBD1. The read comes to an end 3 residues before the CDR3 does, leaving the germline J gene to fill in the end. The CDR3 contains 14 residues. The germline V gene has CDR1 SGHTA and CDR2 FQGTGA. J lost 0 bases, V lost 3 bases, and 0 bases had no gene match.

Concerning this clone: The read gets to within 3 residues of the CDR3 end, and the germline J gene fills in the rest. V gene TRBV19 combines with J gene TRBJ2-3; tentative D call: TRBD2 (6 bases). CDR1 LNHDA and CDR2 SQIVND come from the germline V gene (reference sequence). The length of the CDR3 is 14 residues. The V gene lost 0 bases and the J gene lost 3 bases, with 7 bases spanning the gap. The CDR3 bases that were read are TGTGCCAGTAGTATAGAGGCGGGAACAGATACG. The encoded protein is CASSIEAGTDT. The entire CDR3 protein reads CASSIEAGTDTQYF.

Concerning this clone itself: The read halts 3 residues ahead of the CDR3 end, with the missing end drawn from the germline J gene. V gene TRBV18 combines with J gene TRBJ1-1; 8 bases map to TRBD1. Germline trimming cut 1 base from V and 0 bases from J; bases unmatched to any gene: 4. The germline V gene encodes CDR1 KGHSH and CDR2 LQKENI. The CDR3 runs 16 residues. CDR3 in amino acids: CASSPRPGGLNTEAFF. CDR3 DNA, as far as it was read: TGTGCCAGCTCACCACGCCCAGGGGGCTTGAACACTGAA. Full variable domain (outside the CDR3, taken from reference TRBV18 and TRBJ1-1): NAGVMQNPRHLVRRRGQEARLRCSPMKGHSHVYWYRQLPEEGLKFMVYLQKENIIDESGMPKERFSAEFPKEGPSILRIQQVVRGDSAAYFCASSPRPGGLNTEAFFGQGTRLTVV.

Details on this clone: The CDR3 is cut off 3 residues early in the read; its end comes from the germline J gene. The rearrangement uses TRBV7-2 and TRBJ2-7; tentative D call: TRBD1 (5 bases). Germline CDR1 reads SGHTA; CDR2 reads FQGNSA. This CDR3 contains 13 residues. The V end was cut by 0 bases, the J end by 6 bases, with 9 bases between. CDR3 DNA (partial): TGTGCCAGCAGCTTAGCGGAAACAGGCGAG. Its protein is CASSLAETGE. The whole CDR3 reads CASSLAETGEQYF.